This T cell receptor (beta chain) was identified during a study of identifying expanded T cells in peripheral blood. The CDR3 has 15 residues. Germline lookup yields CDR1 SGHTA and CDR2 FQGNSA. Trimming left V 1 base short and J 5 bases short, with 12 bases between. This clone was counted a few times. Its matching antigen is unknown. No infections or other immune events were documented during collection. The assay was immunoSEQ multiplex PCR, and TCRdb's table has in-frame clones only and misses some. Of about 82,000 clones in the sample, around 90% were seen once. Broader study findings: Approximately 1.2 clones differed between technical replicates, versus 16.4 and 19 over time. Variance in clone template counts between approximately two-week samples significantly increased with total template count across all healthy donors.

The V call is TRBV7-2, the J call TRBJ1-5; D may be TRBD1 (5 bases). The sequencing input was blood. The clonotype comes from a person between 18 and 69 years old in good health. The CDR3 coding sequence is TGTGCCAGCAGCTTAGTGTCAGGGAGCCATCAGCCCCAGCATTTT. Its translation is CASSLVSGSHQPQHF.